These T cell receptor beta chains were read from a single sample in a study of patients and donors after allogeneic stem cell transplantation. TCRdb re-derived calls from the RT-PCR reads in MiXCR, one entry per CDR3 protein. This sample carries 900,000 to 1,000,000 distinct CDR3 sequences, roughly 18% of them seen once, and the ten largest clones take 5.5% to 6.5%. Material for sequencing was blood, either unsorted or a sorted T cell fraction (not recorded which). These receptors all come from a human donor who was either an allogeneic HSCT recipient or a stem cell or donor lymphocyte infusion donor (not recorded which). It is not recorded whose cells these are; they may come from a transplant donor. Each CDR3 is given with its conserved first and last residue. The D gene is left open where the match is weak. Clone size is given for some rows only: seen once, a few or many times, or a class if the clone is expanded.

J gene: TRBJ1-2; D gene: .; V gene: TRBV4-2; clone size: few; CDR3 protein: CASSLKPSGAGGYTF; CDR3 DNA: TGTGCCAGCAGCCTAAAACCCTCGGGGGCTGGTGGCTACACCTTC
J gene: TRBJ2-7; D gene: .; V gene: TRBV12-3/TRBV12-4; clone size: .; CDR3 protein: CASSRQVNYEQYF; CDR3 DNA: TGTGCCAGCAGTCGACAGGTGAACTACGAGCAGTACTTC
J gene: TRBJ2-7; D gene: TRBD2; V gene: TRBV6-1; clone size: few; CDR3 protein: CASSATRGPSGPYEQYF; CDR3 DNA: TGTGCCAGCAGTGCCACGCGCGGGCCTAGCGGGCCCTACGAGCAGTACTTC
J gene: TRBJ2-1; D gene: .; V gene: TRBV7-3; clone size: few; CDR3 protein: CASSPSRGDYNEQFF; CDR3 DNA: TGTGCCAGCAGCCCGAGTAGGGGGGACTACAATGAGCAGTTCTTC
J gene: TRBJ2-3; D gene: .; V gene: TRBV6-2/TRBV6-3; clone size: .; CDR3 protein: CASSYGQETDTQYF; CDR3 DNA: TGTGCCAGCAGTTACGGGCAGGAAACAGATACGCAGTATTTT
J gene: TRBJ1-5; D gene: .; V gene: TRBV5-6; clone size: few; CDR3 protein: CASSIRGLNQPQHF; CDR3 DNA: TGTGCCAGCAGCATCAGGGGCCTCAATCAGCCCCAGCATTTT
J gene: TRBJ2-4; D gene: .; V gene: TRBV11-1; clone size: .; CDR3 protein: CASSFEGNSKNIQYF; CDR3 DNA: TGTGCCAGCAGCTTTGAGGGGAATTCCAAAAACATTCAGTACTTC
J gene: TRBJ2-1; D gene: TRBD2; V gene: TRBV24-1; clone size: .; CDR3 protein: CATSDASGRVDEQFF; CDR3 DNA: TGTGCCACCAGTGATGCCAGCGGGAGAGTTGATGAGCAGTTCTTC
J gene: TRBJ2-3; D gene: TRBD1; V gene: TRBV12-3/TRBV12-4; clone size: many; CDR3 protein: CASRRQGISDTQYF; CDR3 DNA: TGTGCCAGCAGGAGACAGGGGATCTCAGATACGCAGTATTTT
J gene: TRBJ2-1; D gene: .; V gene: TRBV12-3/TRBV12-4; clone size: .; CDR3 protein: CASSLAQSGQFF; CDR3 DNA: TGTGCCAGCAGTTTGGCCCAGTCGGGGCAGTTCTTC
J gene: TRBJ1-2; D gene: TRBD1; V gene: TRBV11-2; clone size: few; CDR3 protein: CASSSRTGSTNYGYTF; CDR3 DNA: TGTGCCAGCAGCTCTCGGACAGGCAGTACTAACTATGGCTACACCTTC
J gene: TRBJ2-7; D gene: .; V gene: TRBV2; clone size: .; CDR3 protein: CASTSRVYEQHF; CDR3 DNA: TGTGCCAGCACCTCCAGGGTCTACGAGCAGCACTTC
J gene: TRBJ2-7; D gene: .; V gene: TRBV28; clone size: .; CDR3 protein: CASAGEGKGEQYF; CDR3 DNA: TGTGCCAGCGCGGGTGAGGGGAAGGGCGAGCAGTACTTC
J gene: TRBJ2-7; D gene: .; V gene: TRBV12-3/TRBV12-4; clone size: many; CDR3 protein: CASQSTVYEQYF; CDR3 DNA: TGTGCCAGCCAATCGACAGTCTACGAGCAGTACTTC
J gene: TRBJ2-7; D gene: .; V gene: TRBV5-6; clone size: .; CDR3 protein: CASSQEGGAYEQYF; CDR3 DNA: TGTGCCAGCAGCCAGGAGGGGGGGGCCTACGAGCAGTACTTC
J gene: TRBJ1-2; D gene: .; V gene: TRBV5-5; clone size: few; CDR3 protein: CASSLPKAQGVGGYTF; CDR3 DNA: TGTGCCAGCAGCTTGCCGAAAGCACAGGGAGTCGGTGGCTACACCTTC
J gene: TRBJ2-7; D gene: .; V gene: TRBV19; clone size: .; CDR3 protein: CASSWAYDSYEQYF; CDR3 DNA: TGTGCCAGTAGTTGGGCATACGACTCCTACGAGCAGTACTTC
J gene: TRBJ1-1; D gene: .; V gene: TRBV12-3/TRBV12-4; clone size: many; CDR3 protein: CASRSTGNTEAFF; CDR3 DNA: TGTGCCAGCAGGTCAACAGGGAACACTGAAGCTTTCTTT
J gene: TRBJ1-2; D gene: .; V gene: TRBV2; clone size: .; CDR3 protein: CASSGGSLDGYTF; CDR3 DNA: TGTGCCAGCAGTGGAGGCAGCCTCGATGGCTACACCTTC
J gene: TRBJ2-1; D gene: TRBD2; V gene: TRBV30; clone size: few; CDR3 protein: CAWTSGHEQFF; CDR3 DNA: TGTGCCTGGACTAGCGGACATGAGCAGTTCTTC
J gene: TRBJ1-6; D gene: .; V gene: TRBV4-1; clone size: .; CDR3 protein: CASSQGGDSSNNSPLHF; CDR3 DNA: TGCGCCAGCAGCCAAGGGGGAGACAGCTCCAATAATTCACCCCTCCACTTT
J gene: TRBJ1-1; D gene: .; V gene: TRBV18; clone size: .; CDR3 protein: CASRARQEAFF; CDR3 DNA: TGTGCCAGTCGGGCGAGACAGGAAGCTTTCTTT
J gene: TRBJ2-1; D gene: TRBD2; V gene: TRBV20-1; clone size: few; CDR3 protein: CSARALAGGQYEQFF; CDR3 DNA: TGCAGTGCTAGAGCACTAGCGGGGGGGCAATATGAGCAGTTCTTC
J gene: TRBJ2-6; D gene: .; V gene: TRBV10-3; clone size: .; CDR3 protein: CAISGGSGANVLTF; CDR3 DNA: TGTGCCATCAGTGGTGGCTCTGGGGCCAACGTCCTGACTTTC
J gene: TRBJ1-4; D gene: .; V gene: TRBV19; clone size: once; CDR3 protein: CASSTGTLDRLFF; CDR3 DNA: TGTGCCAGTAGTACCGGGACCCTCGATCGGCTGTTTTTT
J gene: TRBJ1-4; D gene: .; V gene: TRBV2; clone size: .; CDR3 protein: CASSSLALTPGEKLFF; CDR3 DNA: TGTGCCAGCAGTTCCCTCGCACTAACGCCGGGGGAAAAACTGTTTTTT
J gene: TRBJ1-1; D gene: .; V gene: TRBV5-1; clone size: .; CDR3 protein: CASSFLVGRNTEAFF; CDR3 DNA: TGCGCCAGCAGCTTTTTGGTAGGGCGGAACACTGAAGCTTTCTTT
J gene: TRBJ1-2; D gene: .; V gene: TRBV30; clone size: few; CDR3 protein: CAWREGGYTF; CDR3 DNA: TGTGCCTGGAGGGAGGGAGGCTACACCTTC
J gene: TRBJ1-2; D gene: TRBD1; V gene: TRBV20-1; clone size: .; CDR3 protein: CSAGRDRGNYGYTF; CDR3 DNA: TGCAGTGCTGGACGGGACAGAGGGAACTATGGCTACACCTTC
J gene: TRBJ2-5; D gene: .; V gene: TRBV12-3/TRBV12-4; clone size: many; CDR3 protein: CASSLENTETQYF; CDR3 DNA: TGTGCCAGCAGTTTGGAGAATACGGAGACCCAGTACTTC
J gene: TRBJ2-7; D gene: TRBD2; V gene: TRBV6-1; clone size: .; CDR3 protein: CASSLGLAGVVGEQYF; CDR3 DNA: TGTGCCAGCAGCCTAGGACTAGCGGGAGTTGTGGGCGAGCAGTACTTC
J gene: TRBJ2-7; D gene: .; V gene: TRBV9; clone size: few; CDR3 protein: CASSVDGGRYEQYF; CDR3 DNA: TGTGCCAGCAGCGTAGACGGGGGCCGCTACGAGCAGTACTTC